This TCR beta chain appears in the sequencing data of a study of T-cell memory formation after mild COVID-19 (dated by TCRdb to the early 2020s). A note on the overall study: TCR sequence clusters from the two donors were largely donor specific. T-cell clones expanding and contracting after mild COVID-19 in two donors were tracked by longitudinal TCRalpha and TCRbeta repertoire sequencing. Two young, previously healthy adult volunteers made up the cohort, one male and one female. Overall study results and their limits: From day 15 to 85, contracting clones showed balanced CD4/CD8 phenotypes, whereas a second wave of clones that expanded from day 15 to 37 leaned towards CD4+. Contracting CD4+ clones were found mainly in CM and EM memory subsets, while CD8+ clones were enriched in EMRA. Some responding clones were detected in pre-infection memory, suggesting pre-existing cross-reactive memory T cells joined the SARS-CoV-2 response. The second-wave clones that peaked on day 37 were not confirmed to be SARS-CoV-2 specific. The study included only a couple of mild cases, and larger cohorts that include severe cases with pre-infection samples were judged to be necessary.

Ficoll-Paque density gradient centrifugation was the method used to isolate PBMCs. The CDR1 and CDR2 encoded by the germline V gene (reference sequence) are SEHNR and FQNEAQ. Its CDR3 holds 14 amino acids, cysteine through phenylalanine. Left in the record is the CDR3 DNA by itself, 42 bases read in frame from the first base. The junction carries 9 bases between V and J, which are trimmed by 6 bases and 3 bases respectively. Sequencing instrument: Illumina NovaSeq 6000. TCRalpha and TCRbeta cDNA libraries were constructed by 5'RACE with constant-segment primers, with sample barcodes and unique molecular identifiers being introduced. RNA was extracted from every sample with Trizol reagent. The libraries were amplified in two PCR steps, and the second step added a second sample barcode and Illumina TruSeq adapters. Libraries were sequenced on an Illumina NovaSeq with 2 x 150 bp paired-end reads. The study's processing was this. Reads were demultiplexed and collapsed into UMI-guided consensus sequences with migec v1.2.7. Using mixcr v2.1.11, the UMI consensuses were aligned to TRA and TRB V and J templates and assembled into clonotypes. Clonotypes were classified as expanded or contracted when called significant by both edgeR and NoisET, with noise models trained on biological replicates. For edgeR calls, the thresholds were a false discovery rate-adjusted p below 0.01 and a log2 fold-change of 1. As an exploratory analysis of dynamics, max-normalized trajectories of the 1000 most abundant clonotypes were examined with PCA combined with hierarchical clustering. Separately sequenced CD4+ and CD8+ repertoires were used to assign a CD4 or CD8 phenotype to each responding clone. Using fastp trimming at Q25 and MiXCR clonotype assembly, TCRdb reanalyzed the public sequencing data and kept in-frame beta chains. Entries that share a CDR3 protein sequence are merged under the most common genes and DNA. The V and J calls were not made by the authors but by TCRdb's processing. The sample table records more than 110,000 distinct CDR3 sequences; about 14% of these occur just once. The ten largest clones represent around 28% of the sample.

This clonotype has a handful of counts. What antigen it recognizes has not been identified. It has no much larger one-base neighbor in the sample; base qualities were not kept. Sequences were obtained from PBMCs or a T cell subset sorted from them (not recorded which). The receptor comes from an adult woman who had mild COVID-19 (a few samples of this study predate the infection). The sample titles of this study are shuffled in the database, so cell type and time point are left out; the donor was told from shared clones. The chain uses TRBV7-9 and TRBJ1-6, and the D gene may be TRBD1, 5 bases matching. The DNA sequence is given as TGTGCCAGCAGACGGGGGTTCTATAATTCACCCCTCCACTTT. It specifies CASRRGFYNSPLHF.